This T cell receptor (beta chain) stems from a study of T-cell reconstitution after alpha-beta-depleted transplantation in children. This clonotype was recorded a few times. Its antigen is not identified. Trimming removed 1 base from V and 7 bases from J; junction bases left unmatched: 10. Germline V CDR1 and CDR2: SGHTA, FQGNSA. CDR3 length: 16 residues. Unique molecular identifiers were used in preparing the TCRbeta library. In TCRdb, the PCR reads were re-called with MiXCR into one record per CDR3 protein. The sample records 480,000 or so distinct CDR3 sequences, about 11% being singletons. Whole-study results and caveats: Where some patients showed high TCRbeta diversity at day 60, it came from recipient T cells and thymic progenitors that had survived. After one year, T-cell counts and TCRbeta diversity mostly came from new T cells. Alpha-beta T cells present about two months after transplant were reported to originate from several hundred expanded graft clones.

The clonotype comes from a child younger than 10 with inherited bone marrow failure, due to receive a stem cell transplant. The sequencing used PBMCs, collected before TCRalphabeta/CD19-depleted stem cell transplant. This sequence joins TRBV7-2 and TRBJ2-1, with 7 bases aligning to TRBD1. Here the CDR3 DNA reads TGTGCCAGCAGCTTAGTTGGAAAGGCAGGGGGTAATGAGCAGTTCTTC. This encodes CASSLVGKAGGNEQFF. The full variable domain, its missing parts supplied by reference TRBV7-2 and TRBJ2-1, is GAGVSQSPSNKVTEKGKDVELRCDPISGHTALYWYRQSLGQGLEFLIYFQGNSAPDKSGLPSDRFSAERTGGSVSTLTIQRTQQEDSAVYLCASSLVGKAGGNEQFFGPGTRLTVL.